Listed here are 28 T cell receptor beta chains from one sample, sequenced in a study of blood T cell repertoires in COVID-19. TCRdb's table, derived via immunoSEQ multiplex PCR, lists solely in-frame clones and lacks some. The sample includes around 190,000 clones, around 80% seen only once; the top ten take approximately 7.3%. The source material was peripheral blood. These receptors were obtained from a human donor in a cohort sampled during active COVID-19.

This chain connects TRBV13 to TRBJ1-2, with D tentatively TRBD1 (6 bases). The CDR3 has 13 amino acids. Between the trimmed V and J ends, which lost 0 bases and 8 bases, there was a span of 10 bases. Germline V gene data show CDR1 as PRHDT and CDR2 as FYEKMQ (reference sequence). CDR3 amino acids: CASSLGQGEGYTF. The CDR3 coding sequence is TGTGCCAGCAGCTTAGGACAGGGTGAGGGCTACACCTTC. Full variable domain (outside the CDR3, taken from reference TRBV13 and TRBJ1-2): AAGVIQSPRHLIKEKRETATLKCYPIPRHDTVYWYQQGPGQDPQFLISFYEKMQSDKGSIPDRFSAQQFSDYHSELNMSSLELGDSALYFCASSLGQGEGYTFGSGTRLTVV.

V is TRBV9 and J is TRBJ1-4; 8 nucleotides align to TRBD1. With 3 bases clipped from V and 7 bases from J, the junction kept 5 bases outside the gene matches. Germline V lookup: CDR1 SGDLS, CDR2 YYNGEE. The CDR3 consists of 14 residues. This CDR3 is CASSATGTGEKLFF. The CDR3 region has the DNA TGTGCCAGCAGCGCTACCGGGACAGGTGAAAAACTGTTTTTT.

J is TRBJ2-7 and V is TRBV30; 7 bases are shared with TRBD1. Germline lookup yields CDR1 GTSNPN and CDR2 SVGIG (reference sequence). V trimming: 5 bases; J trimming: 5 bases; junction bases outside the gene matches: 3. This CDR3 is 11 amino acids long. The CDR3 region has the DNA TGTGCCTGGGGAGACAGGGACGAGCAGTACTTC. Translation gives CAWGDRDEQYF.

The chain has TRBV25-1 and TRBJ2-2; 7 bases are a match to TRBD1. CDR1 MGHDK and CDR2 SYGVNS come from the germline V gene. The CDR3 contains 16 residues. V shed 1 base, J shed 2 bases, and the junction held 4 bases outside the gene matches. The CDR3 is CASSESGTVNTGELFF. CDR3 DNA sequence: TGTGCCAGCAGTGAATCCGGGACAGTAAACACCGGGGAGCTGTTTTTT.

The chain recombines TRBV5-1 with TRBJ1-2; D might be TRBD1 (6 bases). V was shortened by 1 base and J by 4 bases, with 14 bases between the two germline ends. There are 15 residues in the CDR3. Germline values: CDR1 SGHRS, CDR2 YFSETQ. The CDR3 DNA is TGCGCCAGCAGCTTGACCACAGGGTTTCTCTATGGCTACACCTTC. Translating gives CASSLTTGFLYGYTF. Complete variable domain (other parts from reference TRBV5-1 and TRBJ1-2): KAGVTQTPRYLIKTRGQQVTLSCSPISGHRSVSWYQQTPGQGLQFLFEYFSETQRNKGNFPGRFSGRQFSNSRSEMNVSTLELGDSALYLCASSLTTGFLYGYTFGSGTRLTVV.

The V gene is TRBV5-1, the J gene TRBJ2-7; 11 bases fit TRBD1. Germline V gene data show CDR1 as SGHRS and CDR2 as YFSETQ. CDR3 length: 17 residues. The junction had 16 bases not matched to a gene; V was cut back by 4 bases and J by 7 bases. Here the CDR3 DNA reads TGCGCCAGCAGCCCGGGACCGATCGGACAGGGGGCGCGGGAGCAGTACTTC. This translates into CASSPGPIGQGAREQYF.

V usage is TRBV6-6 and J usage is TRBJ1-5; D gene ambiguous. CDR1 MNHNY and CDR2 SVGAGI come from the germline V gene (reference sequence). The CDR3 has 16 amino acids. V was clipped by 8 bases and J by 0 bases, with 17 bases between them. CDR3 DNA: TGTGCCAGCGCCGACGGGAGATCTTATAGCAATCAGCCCCAGCATTTT. It encodes CASADGRSYSNQPQHF.

The rearrangement uses TRBV5-4 and TRBJ2-4, with D possibly being TRBD1 (6 bases). V dropped 4 bases and J dropped 8 bases, with 10 bases sitting between them. Germline-derived CDR1 and CDR2 are SGHNT and YYREEE (reference sequence). The CDR3 is 12 residues long. The CDR3 coding sequence is TGTGCCAGCAGCGCGGACAGTTACATTCAGTACTTC. Its protein product is CASSADSYIQYF.

The rearrangement joins TRBV13 to TRBJ2-2, with TRBD1 matching 10 bases. CDR1 PRHDT and CDR2 FYEKMQ come from the germline V gene (reference sequence). The trim removed 4 bases at V and 5 bases at J, leaving 10 bases unmatched. The CDR3 extends over 17 amino acids. The CDR3 region is CASSSLATGGVTGELFF. CDR3 nucleotide sequence: TGTGCCAGCAGCTCATTGGCGACAGGGGGCGTGACCGGGGAGCTGTTTTTT.

V usage is TRBV6-1 and J usage is TRBJ2-3; 11 nucleotides align to TRBD2. The CDR3 covers 18 residues. Trimming cost V 2 bases and J 5 bases; bases outside gene matches: 12. Germline V gene sequence: CDR1 MNHNS, CDR2 SASEGT. CDR3 sequence (DNA): TGTGCCAGCAGTGAACGCGCATTAGCGGGGGGGGTGGGAGATACGCAGTATTTT. This encodes CASSERALAGGVGDTQYF.

This clone was observed a single time. The rearrangement links TRBV19 to TRBJ1-1, with a possible D match to TRBD1 (5 bases). Germline V gene data show CDR1 as LNHDA and CDR2 as SQIVND (reference sequence). The V end lost 7 bases, the J end lost 5 bases, and 11 bases lay between the germline ends. This CDR3 contains 12 residues. Here the CDR3 reads CASNQGRTEAFF. DNA for the CDR3: TGTGCCAGTAACCAGGGTCGGACTGAAGCTTTCTTT.

V usage is TRBV6-5 and J usage is TRBJ2-2; 8 bases align to TRBD2. The CDR3 has 15 residues. Germline CDR1 reads MNHEY; CDR2 reads SVGAGI. V lost 0 bases, J lost 5 bases, and 2 bases stayed unmatched. The CDR3 DNA follows: TGTGCCAGCAGTTACTCGCGGGGGGTGACCGGGGAGCTGTTTTTT. It encodes CASSYSRGVTGELFF.

V gene TRBV6-5 combines with J gene TRBJ2-5; TRBD2 agrees at 7 bases. The CDR3 is made up of 15 amino acids. Germline trimming cut 6 bases from V and 5 bases from J; bases unmatched to any gene: 12. From germline, CDR1 is MNHEY and CDR2 SVGAGI. CDR3 DNA sequence: TGTGCCAGCAGATTCCTCGGACTAGGGTACGAGACCCAGTACTTC. Its translation is CASRFLGLGYETQYF.

The chain carries TRBV11-3 and TRBJ1-1, with D tentatively TRBD1 (6 bases). The germline CDR1 and CDR2 sequences are SGHNT and YENEEA. This CDR3 comprises 19 residues. The V end lost 0 bases, the J end lost 0 bases, and 20 bases lay between the germline ends. Here the CDR3 DNA reads TGTGCCAGCAGCTTAGAATTCCCTAGGGGGGGCACCCTGAACACTGAAGCTTTCTTT. Amino acid sequence: CASSLEFPRGGTLNTEAFF.

CDR3 sequence reads: CASSQGTDEAFF. CDR3 DNA: TGCGCCAGCAGCCAAGGGACAGATGAAGCTTTCTTT. The chain employs TRBV4-1 and TRBJ1-1, with D maybe TRBD1 (6 bases). Trimming removed 1 base at V and 7 bases at J, with 7 bases between. The CDR3 runs to 12 residues. Germline V gives CDR1 MGHRA, CDR2 YSYEKL.

This chain uses TRBV19 with TRBJ1-1; 8 bases align to TRBD1. The V gene end was trimmed by 4 bases and the J gene end by 4 bases; junction bases not matched to a gene: 11. Germline CDR1 and CDR2: LNHDA and SQIVND (reference sequence). The CDR3 loop spans 16 amino acids. DNA of the CDR3: TGTGCCAGTAGTACACTGACAGGGGTGAGAGGCACTGAAGCTTTCTTT. Amino acid sequence: CASSTLTGVRGTEAFF.

The chain couples TRBV6-2 or TRBV6-3 to TRBJ1-2; D possibly corresponds to TRBD1 (6 bases). Germline values: CDR1 MNHEY, CDR2 SVGEGT. The CDR3 extends over 14 amino acids. V was pared by 0 bases and J by 4 bases, with 9 bases between. CDR3 amino acids: CASSYSEGGYGYTF. The CDR3 DNA reads TGTGCCAGCAGTTACTCGGAAGGGGGCTATGGCTACACCTTC.

This chain joins TRBV2 and TRBJ2-1; TRBD1 aligns across 7 bases. V lost 9 bases, J lost 4 bases, and 12 bases stayed unmatched. CDR1 and CDR2 from the germline V gene are SNHLY and FYNNEI. The CDR3 has 15 residues. The CDR3 bases are TGTGCCAGAGAGAGCCGGGACAGAGAGTACAATGAGCAGTTCTTC. This encodes CARESRDREYNEQFF.

V and J are TRBV30 and TRBJ1-3; D might be TRBD1 (6 bases). CDR1 and CDR2 from the germline V gene are GTSNPN and SVGIG (reference sequence). Trimming left V 3 bases short and J 0 bases short, with 18 bases between. This CDR3 contains 17 residues. As DNA, the CDR3 is TGTGCCTGGAGCTCGGGCGGGGGCGCTAGCTCTGGAAACACCATATATTTT. Amino acids: CAWSSGGGASSGNTIYF.

The chain carries TRBV5-5 and TRBJ1-2, with a weak D call TRBD1 (6 bases). V was clipped by 4 bases and J by 0 bases, with 10 bases between them. Per the germline V gene, CDR1 is SGHKS and CDR2 is YYEKEE (reference sequence). The CDR3 contains 14 residues. The CDR3 here is CASSLQGTNYGYTF. CDR3 sequence (DNA): TGTGCCAGCAGCCTACAGGGCACTAACTATGGCTACACCTTC.

This sequence joins TRBV4-1 and TRBJ2-7; 9 nucleotides agree with TRBD2. CDR1 and CDR2 from the germline V gene are MGHRA and YSYEKL. Trimming at V came to 4 bases and at J to 2 bases, leaving 6 bases not matched to a gene. The CDR3 sequence is 15 residues long. DNA for the CDR3: TGCGCCAGCAGCCCGGGACTAGCCCTAACCTACGAGCAGTACTTC. Protein: CASSPGLALTYEQYF.

The CDR3 region has the DNA TGTGCCAGCAGTTTCAGGTTAGATAGCAATCAGCCCCAGCATTTT. It translates to CASSFRLDSNQPQHF. The chain recombines TRBV6-5 with TRBJ1-5, with no clear D. This CDR3 is built from 15 residues. V was shortened by 4 bases and J by 0 bases, with 10 bases between the two germline ends. Looked up from germline, CDR1 is MNHEY and CDR2 is SVGAGI.

J is TRBJ1-5 and V is TRBV6-1; TRBD1 agrees at 12 bases. J gave up 8 bases and V 3 bases, and 5 bases lay outside the gene matches. The CDR3 runs to 15 residues. Germline V CDR1 and CDR2: MNHNS, SASEGT. The CDR3 region has the DNA TGTGCCAGCAGTGAGGGGACAGGGGGCAGGGAGCCCCAGCATTTT. Its translation: CASSEGTGGREPQHF.

This clone was found once. V is TRBV30 and J is TRBJ2-7, with 11 bases lining up with TRBD1. This CDR3 has 14 residues. CDR1 GTSNPN and CDR2 SVGIG come from the germline V gene (reference sequence). V trimming: 2 bases; J trimming: 5 bases; junction bases outside the gene matches: 5. The CDR3 here is CAWSRDRGAHEQYF. CDR3 DNA sequence: TGTGCCTGGAGTAGGGACAGGGGGGCCCACGAGCAGTACTTC.

This rearrangement joins TRBV6-4 to TRBJ2-7, with D uncertain. Trimming pared 6 bases from V and 6 bases from J, leaving 21 bases between. The CDR3 length is 15 residues. Looked up from germline, CDR1 is MRHNA and CDR2 is SNTAGT. CDR3: CASRATGFPHPEQYF. DNA for the CDR3: TGTGCCAGCAGAGCGACTGGCTTCCCTCACCCCGAGCAGTACTTC.

The V gene is TRBV10-3, the J gene TRBJ2-7, with 7 bases aligning to TRBD1. The length of the CDR3 is 12 residues. CDR1 is ENHRY and CDR2 is SYGVKD in the germline V gene. V gave up 5 bases and J gave up 3 bases; unmatched junction bases: 1. CDR3 coding DNA: TGTGCCATCAGTAGGGACAGCTACGAGCAGTACTTC. Protein product: CAISRDSYEQYF.

The chain has TRBV7-2 and TRBJ1-2; D is unclear. The length of the CDR3 is 13 residues. CDR1 is SGHTA and CDR2 is FQGNSA in the germline V gene. Trimming pared 2 bases from V and 2 bases from J, leaving 6 bases between. The CDR3 loop reads CASSLSQNYGYTF. CDR3 DNA: TGTGCCAGCAGCTTATCACAGAACTATGGCTACACCTTC.

V is TRBV5-1 and J is TRBJ2-7, with 8 bases lining up with TRBD1. Germline trimming cut 2 bases from V and 3 bases from J; bases unmatched to any gene: 4. The CDR3 has 14 amino acids. Germline values: CDR1 SGHRS, CDR2 YFSETQ. The CDR3 loop is CASSLSTGDYEQYF. For the CDR3, the DNA is TGCGCCAGCAGCTTATCGACAGGGGACTACGAGCAGTACTTC.